This T cell receptor beta chain was retrieved from a study of beta chain features in type 1 diabetes. Note on this clone: Antigen unknown. This same CDR3 is encoded by further DNA sequences in the sample.

The investigators reverse transcribed all of the isolated RNA, so they sequenced expressed TCRB transcripts. Only in-frame clones appear in the TCRdb table, and some are missing; sequencing was by immunoSEQ multiplex PCR. The sample includes around 360,000 clones, about 12% of them seen just once. Purity exceeded 98% in all sorted populations. The study, taken as a whole, reports: Type 1 diabetes patients showed a moderate but significant shortening of TCRB CDR3s in all four CD4+ subsets.

The CDR3 has 14 residues. Trimming left V 1 base short and J 0 bases short, with 8 bases between. CDR1 and CDR2 from the germline V gene are SGDLS and YYNGEE. This TCR was sampled from a woman between 18 and 29 years old with type 1 diabetes. The sequencing input was naive CD4+ T cells from blood. This rearrangement joins TRBV9 to TRBJ2-7, with D unclear. DNA for the CDR3: TGTGCCAGCAGCGTAAGCCCGGGCTCCTACGAGCAGTACTTC. Translation gives CASSVSPGSYEQYF.